The 24 T cell receptor beta chains presented below share a single source sample, sequenced in a study of shared clonotypes between healthy human individuals. Sequenced by immunoSEQ multiplex PCR; TCRdb stores in-frame clones only, minus some. Of 2 million to 3 million clones in the sample, 85% to 95% are singletons; the top ten hold over 0.12%. Specimen: naive CD4+ T cells sorted from blood. Subset in this sample: CD45RA+ positively selected. Receptor source: a man younger than 35 in good health.

The chain couples TRBV5-6 to TRBJ2-5; 11 bases match TRBD2. CDR3 size: 14 residues. Germline CDR1 and CDR2: SGHDT and YYEEEE. Trimming cost V 5 bases and J 2 bases; bases outside gene matches: 2. CDR3 in DNA: TGTGCCAGCAGACTAGCGGGGGCTCAAGAGACCCAGTACTTC. Protein: CASRLAGAQETQYF.

The rearrangement links TRBV9 to TRBJ2-3; D might be TRBD2 (6 bases). CDR3 size: 18 residues. Trimming removed 2 bases at V and 0 bases at J, with 19 bases between. Germline values: CDR1 SGDLS, CDR2 YYNGEE. This chain's CDR3 is CASSVMRREEESTDTQYF. The CDR3 DNA follows: TGTGCCAGCAGCGTCATGAGGCGGGAAGAGGAAAGCACAGATACGCAGTATTTT.

The chain combines TRBV19 with TRBJ2-5; 10 bases match TRBD2. Losses at the gene ends were 5 bases for V and 0 bases for J; bases not matched to a gene: 12. This CDR3 is built from 18 residues. Germline CDR1 LNHDA, CDR2 SQIVND (reference sequence). CDR3 sequence (DNA): TGTGCCAGTAGTGGTGGGGCTAGCGGGAGTAAGTACCAAGAGACCCAGTACTTC. Residues: CASSGGASGSKYQETQYF. The full variable domain, in which reference TRBV19 and TRBJ2-5 provide the parts outside the CDR3, is DGGITQSPKYLFRKEGQNVTLSCEQNLNHDAMYWYRQDPGQGLRLIYYSQIVNDFQKGDIAEGYSVSREKKESFPLTVTSAQKNPTAFYLCASSGGASGSKYQETQYFGPGTRLLVL.

V usage is TRBV4-2 and J usage is TRBJ2-5; weak D call: TRBD1 (9 bases). Trimming shortened V by 1 base and J by 2 bases, and 14 bases separated the two germline ends. Looked up from germline, CDR1 is LGHNA and CDR2 is YNFKEQ. This CDR3 is built from 16 residues. This chain's CDR3 is CASSQAGGTGQETQYF. CDR3 DNA: TGTGCCAGCAGCCAAGCGGGGGGGACAGGGCAAGAGACCCAGTACTTC.

This chain links TRBV7-9 with TRBJ2-7; D not certain. Trimming stripped 5 bases from V and 0 bases from J, with 11 bases between. The CDR3 is made up of 14 amino acids. In germline, CDR1 is SEHNR, CDR2 FQNEAQ (reference sequence). CDR3 in amino acids: CASSQHADSYEQYF. DNA for the CDR3: TGTGCCAGCAGCCAGCATGCAGACTCCTACGAGCAGTACTTC.

This chain uses TRBV7-9 with TRBJ1-2; 7 nucleotides align to TRBD1. The CDR3 loop spans 14 amino acids. Trimming cost V 10 bases and J 2 bases; bases outside gene matches: 10. The germline gives CDR1 SEHNR, CDR2 FQNEAQ (reference sequence). CDR3 DNA sequence: TGTGCCACTCCGACAGGGCCGGGGAACTATGGCTACACCTTC. It is translated as CATPTGPGNYGYTF.

The V gene is TRBV15, the J gene TRBJ2-7; D not resolved. V lost 0 bases and J 2 bases, leaving 11 bases between the germline ends. The CDR3 loop spans 15 amino acids. CDR1 and CDR2 from the germline V gene are LNHNV and YYDKDF (reference sequence). As DNA, the CDR3 is TGTGCCACCAGCAGAGAGGCTAGTCCACCCTACGAGCAGTACTTC. Encoded protein: CATSREASPPYEQYF.

This clone was observed a handful of times. This chain connects TRBV19 to TRBJ2-6; TRBD1 agrees at 9 bases. J lost 2 bases, V lost 7 bases, and 9 bases had no gene match. Per the germline V gene, CDR1 is LNHDA and CDR2 is SQIVND (reference sequence). The CDR3 sequence is 17 residues long. The CDR3 loop is CASTEGQGTPGANVLTF. CDR3 bases: TGTGCCAGTACCGAGGGACAGGGTACTCCTGGGGCCAACGTCCTGACTTTC. The whole variable domain, filled in from reference TRBV19 and TRBJ2-6, reads DGGITQSPKYLFRKEGQNVTLSCEQNLNHDAMYWYRQDPGQGLRLIYYSQIVNDFQKGDIAEGYSVSREKKESFPLTVTSAQKNPTAFYLCASTEGQGTPGANVLTFGAGSRLTVL.

This chain connects TRBV7-9 to TRBJ2-1, with 9 bases aligning to TRBD1. The CDR3 is 15 amino acids. After removal of 7 bases from V and 6 bases from J, the junction contained 10 bases not matched to a gene. CDR1 and CDR2 (germline): SEHNR, FQNEAQ (reference sequence). The CDR3 region is CASTIGTGSSNEQFF. The CDR3 nucleotides are TGTGCCAGCACGATAGGGACAGGGTCAAGCAATGAGCAGTTCTTC.

The chain joins TRBV18 to TRBJ2-3; D uncertain. Between the trimmed V and J ends, which lost 7 bases and 2 bases, there was a span of 4 bases. This CDR3 is built from 11 residues. Germline CDR1 KGHSH, CDR2 LQKENI. CDR3 loop: CASLYTDTQYF. CDR3 DNA sequence: TGTGCCAGCTTGTACACAGATACGCAGTATTTT. Full variable domain (remainder filled in from reference TRBV18 and TRBJ2-3): NAGVMQNPRHLVRRRGQEARLRCSPMKGHSHVYWYRQLPEEGLKFMVYLQKENIIDESGMPKERFSAEFPKEGPSILRIQQVVRGDSAAYFCASLYTDTQYFGPGTRLTVL.

V gene TRBV30 combines with J gene TRBJ1-1; no definite D call. V was shortened by 3 bases and J by 4 bases, with 9 bases between the two germline ends. Germline loops: CDR1 GTSNPN, CDR2 SVGIG (reference sequence). There are 12 residues in the CDR3. The CDR3: CAWSQPGTEAFF. The CDR3, as DNA: TGTGCCTGGAGCCAACCCGGCACTGAAGCTTTCTTT.

V and J are TRBV30 and TRBJ2-7; D call uncertain. The germline V and J ends were trimmed by 0 bases and 5 bases, with 8 bases remaining between them. CDR3 size: 12 residues. From germline, CDR1 is GTSNPN and CDR2 SVGIG (reference sequence). The CDR3 DNA reads TGTGCCTGGAGTGTACAAACCAACGAGCAGTACTTC. Protein product: CAWSVQTNEQYF.

Notes on this clone: This specimen includes other DNA sequences encoding the same CDR3. The chain joins TRBV4-1 to TRBJ2-5; weak D call: TRBD1 (6 bases). Germline V lookup: CDR1 MGHRA, CDR2 YSYEKL. V lost 3 bases and J 1 base, leaving 12 bases between the germline ends. There are 15 residues in the CDR3. The CDR3 here is CASSHLGQLQETQYF. CDR3 bases: TGCGCCAGCAGCCACCTTGGACAGCTCCAAGAGACCCAGTACTTC.

This chain uses TRBV7-2 with TRBJ2-7; 8 bases line up with TRBD2. This CDR3 comprises 15 residues. V lost 3 bases to trimming and J lost 3 bases; unmatched junction nucleotides: 7. Germline assignment: CDR1 SGHTA and CDR2 FQGNSA. CDR3 loop: CASSFTGGPYYEQYF. Written as DNA, the CDR3 is TGTGCCAGCAGCTTCACGGGGGGGCCCTACTACGAGCAGTACTTC. Based on the CDR3 plus reference TRBV7-2 and TRBJ2-7, the full variable domain is GAGVSQSPSNKVTEKGKDVELRCDPISGHTALYWYRQSLGQGLEFLIYFQGNSAPDKSGLPSDRFSAERTGGSVSTLTIQRTQQEDSAVYLCASSFTGGPYYEQYFGPGTRLTVT.

This chain joins TRBV15 and TRBJ1-1, with 7 bases lining up with TRBD1. The V gene end was trimmed by 5 bases and the J gene end by 1 base; junction bases not matched to a gene: 7. The CDR3 has 15 amino acids. CDR1 LNHNV and CDR2 YYDKDF come from the germline V gene (reference sequence). The CDR3 sequence is CATSYLAGGNTEAFF. The CDR3 DNA reads as TGTGCCACCAGCTATTTGGCAGGGGGGAACACTGAAGCTTTCTTT.

About this clone itself: Other nucleotide sequences from this sample produce the same CDR3. The chain carries TRBV6-5 and TRBJ1-5; D possibly corresponds to TRBD1 (5 bases). V was cut by 2 bases and J by 2 bases, with 7 bases left in between. Germline V gene lookup returns CDR1 MNHEY and CDR2 SVGAGI. The CDR3 is made up of 14 amino acids. The CDR3 region is CASSYRGGNQPQHF. CDR3 nucleotides: TGTGCCAGCAGTTACAGGGGTGGCAATCAGCCCCAGCATTTT.

The chain links TRBV5-1 to TRBJ1-3, with TRBD1 matching 7 bases. CDR1 and CDR2 (germline): SGHRS, YFSETQ. Germline trimming cut 0 bases from V and 4 bases from J; bases unmatched to any gene: 7. The CDR3 consists of 16 residues. CDR3 nucleotide sequence: TGCGCCAGCAGCTTGGACCCGACAGGGAGCGGAAACACCATATATTTT. Protein product: CASSLDPTGSGNTIYF. Full variable domain (rest looked up from reference TRBV5-1 and TRBJ1-3): KAGVTQTPRYLIKTRGQQVTLSCSPISGHRSVSWYQQTPGQGLQFLFEYFSETQRNKGNFPGRFSGRQFSNSRSEMNVSTLELGDSALYLCASSLDPTGSGNTIYFGEGSWLTVV.

The sample holds one count of this clone. The chain employs TRBV6-6 and TRBJ1-1, with 10 bases identical to TRBD1. Per the germline V gene, CDR1 is MNHNY and CDR2 is SVGAGI (reference sequence). The CDR3 is made up of 15 amino acids. The junction had 7 bases not matched to a gene; V was cut back by 7 bases and J by 2 bases. This CDR3 is CASTTGQGGNTEAFF. The CDR3 DNA sequence: TGTGCCAGCACTACCGGACAGGGGGGCAACACTGAAGCTTTCTTT.

As concerns this clone: The junction departs from the called germline gene at one end, perhaps through a read error. The chain carries TRBV7-7 and TRBJ2-2; D unresolved. Germline lookup yields CDR1 SSHAT and CDR2 FNYEAQ (reference sequence). The CDR3 has 14 amino acids. The CDR3 sequence is CASSSTLGTGELFF. CDR3 in DNA: TGTGCTAGCAGCTCGACCCTTGGAACCGGGGAGCTGTTTTTT.

This clone came up once. V is TRBV4-3 and J is TRBJ2-1; D perhaps matches TRBD2 (6 bases). The V end was cut by 0 bases, the J end by 4 bases, with 22 bases between. CDR3 length: 19 residues. Germline V gene data show CDR1 as LGHNA and CDR2 as YSLEER. The DNA for the CDR3 is TGCGCCAGCAGCCAAGATCCGCCACTAGCAGCAACGGGTTACAATGAGCAGTTCTTC. It translates to CASSQDPPLAATGYNEQFF.

This chain uses TRBV19 with TRBJ2-6; D gene ambiguous. The CDR3 spans 14 residues. Germline CDR1 reads LNHDA; CDR2 reads SQIVND (reference sequence). Deletions cut 4 bases from V and 2 bases from J, with 6 bases between. The CDR3 nucleotides read TGTGCCAGTAGTACCCAGGCTGGGGCCAACGTCCTGACTTTC. Translating gives CASSTQAGANVLTF.

Concerning this clone: The junction departs from the called germline gene at one end, perhaps through a read error. The gene calls are TRBV6-6 and TRBJ1-1; 7 positions match TRBD1. The germline V gene has CDR1 MNHNY and CDR2 SVGAGI (reference sequence). This CDR3 has 14 amino acids. Here the CDR3 DNA reads TGTGCCAGCAGTTACGTGACAGGGAACACTGGAGCTTTCTTT. This codes for CASSYVTGNTGAFF.

This rearrangement joins TRBV5-4 to TRBJ1-6; TRBD1 matches at 7 bases. V was clipped by 4 bases and J by 8 bases; unmatched bases: 9. This CDR3 comprises 15 residues. Germline-derived CDR1 and CDR2 are SGHNT and YYREEE (reference sequence). CDR3 region: CASSVDRQGYSPLHF. CDR3 sequence (DNA): TGTGCCAGCAGCGTGGATCGACAGGGCTATTCACCCCTCCACTTT.

The rearrangement links TRBV21-1 to TRBJ1-2; the tabulated D call, TRBD1, remains unverified against the DNA. TRBV21-1 is an annotated pseudogene. The CDR3 has 19 residues. CDR3 nucleotide sequence: TGTGCCAGCAGCAAAGCGGGCAGGGTTTATTTGGCCTCAGCCTATGGCTACACCTTC. Residues: CASSKAGRVYLASAYGYTF.